This T cell receptor beta chain was recorded in a study of regulatory T cells in long-lasting Graves disease. iRepertoire HTBI primers and Arm-PCR of CDR3 regions built TCR beta libraries. TCRdb analysed the multiplex PCR reads with MiXCR anew, one entry per CDR3 protein. The sample yields 650,000 to 700,000 distinct CDR3 sequences, approximately 31% seen once. This clonotype was seen a few times. Trimming at V came to 6 bases and at J to 0 bases, leaving 5 bases not matched to a gene. This CDR3 region has 16 residues. Germline-derived CDR1 and CDR2 are ENHRY and SYGVKD. Documented time point: persistent/refractory GD, antithyroid drugs over 5 years with positive TRAb. Isolated PBMC RNA provided the starting material for the TCR library.

The sample was peripheral blood mononuclear cells (PBMCs), taken when the disease was refractory, from a patient treated with antithyroid drugs. The receptor was derived from a female donor with Graves disease. The chain recombines TRBV10-3 with TRBJ1-5; 10 bases fit TRBD1. CDR3 sequence reads: CAISAGTGVSNQPQHF. CDR3 nucleotide sequence: TGTGCCATCAGCGCCGGGACAGGGGTTAGCAATCAGCCCCAGCATTTT.